This is a list of T cell receptor beta chains from one sample in a study of blood T cell repertoires in COVID-19. Clones were read by immunoSEQ multiplex PCR, and TCRdb kept only the in-frame ones, dropping some. This sample has hundreds of thousands of clones; about 83% occur once, and the top ten carry 2% to 3%. What was sequenced was peripheral blood. The receptors shown here come from a woman between 40 and 55 years old with active or convalescent COVID-19. CDR3s include the opening cysteine and the closing phenylalanine or tryptophan. Each record gives: V gene, J gene, D gene, clone size, CDR3 protein, CDR3 DNA. The D gene is left open where the match is weak. A row's size may be missing; if present it is once, few, many or a size class.

v_gene: TRBV5-1
j_gene: TRBJ1-1
d_gene: TRBD1
abundance: -
CDR3aa: CASSLVGTGNTEAFF
CDR3nt: TGCGCCAGCAGCTTGGTAGGGACAGGGAACACTGAAGCTTTCTTT

v_gene: TRBV30
j_gene: TRBJ1-4
d_gene: -
abundance: -
CDR3aa: CAWEEQGTTNEKLFF
CDR3nt: TGTGCCTGGGAGGAACAGGGTACAACTAATGAAAAACTGTTTTTT

v_gene: TRBV6-2/TRBV6-3
j_gene: TRBJ1-4
d_gene: TRBD1
abundance: -
CDR3aa: CASSPGGQGYEKLFF
CDR3nt: TGTGCCAGCAGCCCAGGGGGACAGGGTTATGAAAAACTGTTTTTT

v_gene: TRBV24-1
j_gene: TRBJ2-7
d_gene: TRBD1
abundance: -
CDR3aa: CATSDTGTANSYEQYF
CDR3nt: TGTGCCACCAGTGACACCGGGACAGCGAACTCCTACGAGCAGTACTTC

v_gene: TRBV25-1
j_gene: TRBJ1-4
d_gene: -
abundance: -
CDR3aa: CASSERGRRDEKLFF
CDR3nt: TGTGCCAGCAGTGAAAGGGGACGGAGGGATGAAAAACTGTTTTTT

v_gene: TRBV6-6
j_gene: TRBJ2-1
d_gene: TRBD2
abundance: -
CDR3aa: CASRRAGLAGGAAYNEQFF
CDR3nt: TGTGCCAGCAGACGAGCGGGACTAGCGGGAGGAGCGGCCTACAATGAGCAGTTCTTC

v_gene: TRBV2
j_gene: TRBJ2-3
d_gene: TRBD1
abundance: -
CDR3aa: CASSADRGEDTQYF
CDR3nt: TGTGCCAGCAGTGCGGACAGGGGTGAAGATACGCAGTATTTT

v_gene: TRBV29-1
j_gene: TRBJ1-3
d_gene: TRBD1
abundance: -
CDR3aa: CSVDGTGTNGYGNTIYF
CDR3nt: TGCAGCGTTGACGGGACAGGAACCAACGGATATGGAAACACCATATATTTT

v_gene: TRBV7-9
j_gene: TRBJ2-7
d_gene: -
abundance: -
CDR3aa: CASSLGTPLAYF
CDR3nt: TGTGCCAGCAGCTTAGGTACACCTCTGGCGTACTTC

v_gene: TRBV4-2
j_gene: TRBJ2-1
d_gene: TRBD2
abundance: -
CDR3aa: CASSQAIGGGYNEQFF
CDR3nt: TGTGCCAGCAGCCAAGCAATCGGGGGGGGCTACAATGAGCAGTTCTTC

v_gene: TRBV19
j_gene: TRBJ1-2
d_gene: TRBD1
abundance: -
CDR3aa: CASTTKTGAYGYTF
CDR3nt: TGTGCCAGTACCACGAAGACAGGGGCCTATGGCTACACCTTC

v_gene: TRBV19
j_gene: TRBJ2-1
d_gene: -
abundance: -
CDR3aa: CASSNRPLPRVGPNEQFF
CDR3nt: TGTGCCAGTAGTAACCGACCTTTGCCTCGAGTGGGGCCCAATGAGCAGTTCTTC

v_gene: TRBV5-1
j_gene: TRBJ1-1
d_gene: TRBD1
abundance: -
CDR3aa: CASSPGTGWNTEAFF
CDR3nt: TGCGCCAGCAGCCCCGGGACAGGGTGGAACACTGAAGCTTTCTTT

v_gene: TRBV19
j_gene: TRBJ2-7
d_gene: -
abundance: -
CDR3aa: CASSREASSYEQYF
CDR3nt: TGTGCCAGTAGCAGGGAGGCGAGCTCCTACGAGCAGTACTTC

v_gene: TRBV29-1
j_gene: TRBJ1-3
d_gene: -
abundance: once
CDR3aa: CSVLNPGVTAGNTIYF
CDR3nt: TGCAGCGTCCTCAACCCGGGGGTAACGGCTGGAAACACCATATATTTT

v_gene: TRBV21-1
j_gene: TRBJ2-3
d_gene: -
abundance: -
CDR3aa: CASSVCGRAGTDTQYF
CDR3nt: TGTGCCAGCAGCGTCTGCGGGAGGGCCGGGACAGATACGCAGTATTTT

v_gene: TRBV2
j_gene: TRBJ2-4
d_gene: -
abundance: few
CDR3aa: CASSPGHFAKNIQYF
CDR3nt: TGTGCCAGCAGTCCGGGACATTTCGCCAAAAACATTCAGTACTTC

v_gene: TRBV7-9
j_gene: TRBJ2-7
d_gene: TRBD2
abundance: -
CDR3aa: CASSLGSSGRNEQYF
CDR3nt: TGTGCCAGCAGCCTTGGAAGTAGCGGGAGAAACGAGCAGTACTTC

v_gene: TRBV3-1/TRBV3-2
j_gene: TRBJ1-6
d_gene: TRBD1
abundance: -
CDR3aa: CASSPHRGNSPLHF
CDR3nt: TGTGCCAGCAGCCCTCACAGGGGAAATTCACCCCTCCACTTT

v_gene: TRBV2
j_gene: TRBJ1-4
d_gene: TRBD1
abundance: -
CDR3aa: CASRKQGQVNEKLFF
CDR3nt: TGTGCCAGCAGGAAACAGGGACAGGTTAATGAAAAACTGTTTTTT

v_gene: TRBV4-1
j_gene: TRBJ2-3
d_gene: -
abundance: -
CDR3aa: CASSRAGTDTQYF
CDR3nt: TGCGCCAGCAGCCGGGCCGGCACAGATACGCAGTATTTT

v_gene: TRBV4-2
j_gene: TRBJ2-1
d_gene: TRBD2
abundance: -
CDR3aa: CASSQEGLPSGTYNEQFF
CDR3nt: TGTGCCAGCAGCCAAGAAGGCCTCCCTAGCGGAACCTACAATGAGCAGTTCTTC

v_gene: TRBV11-3
j_gene: TRBJ1-1
d_gene: -
abundance: -
CDR3aa: CASRPGSRNTEAFF
CDR3nt: TGTGCCAGCAGGCCCGGGTCTAGGAACACTGAAGCTTTCTTT

v_gene: TRBV2
j_gene: TRBJ1-2
d_gene: -
abundance: -
CDR3aa: CASSGSGGRGENYGYTF
CDR3nt: TGTGCCAGCAGTGGTTCGGGGGGCAGGGGAGAAAACTATGGCTACACCTTC

v_gene: TRBV3-1/TRBV3-2
j_gene: TRBJ2-5
d_gene: -
abundance: -
CDR3aa: CASSQDRETQYF
CDR3nt: TGTGCCAGCAGCCAAGACCGAGAGACCCAGTACTTC

v_gene: TRBV7-6
j_gene: TRBJ1-2
d_gene: TRBD1
abundance: -
CDR3aa: CASSEGDRGGYGYTF
CDR3nt: TGTGCCAGCAGCGAGGGGGACAGGGGAGGTTATGGCTACACCTTC

v_gene: TRBV28
j_gene: TRBJ1-1
d_gene: -
abundance: -
CDR3aa: CASRRAHRVFTEAFF
CDR3nt: TGTGCCAGCAGGCGGGCGCACAGGGTATTCACTGAAGCTTTCTTT

v_gene: TRBV6-5
j_gene: TRBJ1-1
d_gene: TRBD1
abundance: -
CDR3aa: CASSYSPGTGDTEAFF
CDR3nt: TGTGCCAGCAGTTACTCTCCAGGGACAGGCGACACTGAAGCTTTCTTT

v_gene: TRBV9
j_gene: TRBJ2-5
d_gene: TRBD2
abundance: -
CDR3aa: CASSVGLAGNFQETQYF
CDR3nt: TGTGCCAGCAGCGTAGGGCTAGCGGGGAACTTCCAAGAGACCCAGTACTTC

v_gene: TRBV29-1
j_gene: TRBJ2-7
d_gene: TRBD1
abundance: -
CDR3aa: CSVGGDGQGLFEQYF
CDR3nt: TGCAGCGTTGGGGGGGACGGACAGGGTCTCTTCGAGCAGTACTTC

v_gene: TRBV28
j_gene: TRBJ1-2
d_gene: -
abundance: -
CDR3aa: CASSLNPPGSPQNYGYTF
CDR3nt: TGTGCCAGCAGTCTGAATCCCCCCGGGAGCCCCCAAAACTATGGCTACACCTTC

v_gene: TRBV12-3/TRBV12-4
j_gene: TRBJ1-2
d_gene: TRBD1
abundance: -
CDR3aa: CASNRGYGYTF
CDR3nt: TGTGCCAGCAACAGGGGATATGGCTACACCTTC

v_gene: TRBV28
j_gene: TRBJ2-7
d_gene: -
abundance: -
CDR3aa: CASSFLGGKREQYF
CDR3nt: TGTGCCAGCAGTTTTTTAGGGGGTAAAAGGGAGCAGTACTTC

v_gene: TRBV9
j_gene: TRBJ2-3
d_gene: TRBD2
abundance: -
CDR3aa: CASSVGTSGGDTQYF
CDR3nt: TGTGCCAGCAGCGTAGGGACTAGCGGGGGCGATACGCAGTATTTT

v_gene: TRBV4-1
j_gene: TRBJ2-3
d_gene: TRBD2
abundance: once
CDR3aa: CASSPARTSGMFSDTQYF
CDR3nt: TGCGCCAGCAGCCCCGCAAGGACTAGCGGGATGTTTTCAGATACGCAGTATTTT

v_gene: TRBV19
j_gene: TRBJ2-3
d_gene: -
abundance: -
CDR3aa: CASSTLGGVTTDTQYF
CDR3nt: TGTGCCAGTAGTACGCTCGGCGGGGTTACCACAGATACGCAGTATTTT

v_gene: TRBV19
j_gene: TRBJ1-3
d_gene: -
abundance: few
CDR3aa: CASMANGDTIYF
CDR3nt: TGTGCCAGTATGGCGAACGGGGACACCATATATTTT

v_gene: TRBV28
j_gene: TRBJ1-2
d_gene: -
abundance: once
CDR3aa: CASSQAGYGYTF
CDR3nt: TGTGCCAGCAGTCAGGCAGGATATGGCTACACCTTC

v_gene: TRBV27
j_gene: TRBJ1-1
d_gene: -
abundance: once
CDR3aa: CASSLWAGNTEAFF
CDR3nt: TGTGCCAGCAGTTTATGGGCCGGCAACACTGAAGCTTTCTTT

v_gene: TRBV7-9
j_gene: TRBJ2-7
d_gene: TRBD2
abundance: -
CDR3aa: CASSFWVAGDSYEQYF
CDR3nt: TGTGCCAGCAGCTTTTGGGTAGCGGGGGACTCCTACGAGCAGTACTTC

v_gene: TRBV28
j_gene: TRBJ1-2
d_gene: TRBD1
abundance: -
CDR3aa: CASSRQGARGYTF
CDR3nt: TGTGCCAGCAGCCGACAGGGGGCGCGTGGCTACACCTTC

v_gene: TRBV7-2
j_gene: TRBJ2-1
d_gene: -
abundance: -
CDR3aa: CASSFRWLEQFF
CDR3nt: TGTGCCAGCAGCTTCCGGTGGTTAGAGCAGTTCTTC

v_gene: TRBV6-2/TRBV6-3
j_gene: TRBJ2-7
d_gene: TRBD1
abundance: -
CDR3aa: CASSPTTGASHEQYF
CDR3nt: TGTGCCAGCAGCCCCACGACAGGGGCTAGCCACGAGCAGTACTTC

v_gene: TRBV9
j_gene: TRBJ1-2
d_gene: TRBD1
abundance: -
CDR3aa: CASSVNGQGTYGYTF
CDR3nt: TGTGCCAGCAGCGTAAATGGACAGGGCACCTATGGCTACACCTTC

v_gene: TRBV12-2
j_gene: TRBJ1-1
d_gene: -
abundance: -
CDR3aa: CASRFVEGTEAFF
CDR3nt: TGTGCAAGTCGCTTCGTTGAGGGCACTGAAGCTTTCTTT

v_gene: TRBV11-3
j_gene: TRBJ2-3
d_gene: -
abundance: -
CDR3aa: CASSFYRGGFRDTQYF
CDR3nt: TGTGCCAGCAGCTTTTACAGGGGGGGGTTTAGAGATACGCAGTATTTT

v_gene: TRBV29-1
j_gene: TRBJ2-1
d_gene: TRBD1
abundance: -
CDR3aa: CSVEDRDRVKYNEQFF
CDR3nt: TGCAGCGTTGAGGACCGGGACAGGGTAAAATACAATGAGCAGTTCTTC

v_gene: TRBV4-1
j_gene: TRBJ2-4
d_gene: -
abundance: -
CDR3aa: CASSQGGGQNIQYF
CDR3nt: TGCGCCAGCAGCCAGGGGGGGGGCCAAAACATTCAGTACTTC